This TCR beta chain comes out of a study of regulatory T cells in long-lasting Graves disease. Overall study findings and caveats: Sharing of public clonotypes was greater in persistent patients (more than 2,500) than in new patients (around 1,000).

CDR3-region Arm-PCR and iRepertoire HTBI primers produced the TCR beta libraries. Each CDR3 protein gets one entry after TCRdb re-called the multiplex PCR reads with MiXCR. The repertoire has some 250,000 distinct CDR3 sequences, around 18% of them found once; the top ten carry about 14%. V gave up 5 bases and J gave up 5 bases, with 13 bases separating them. Germline V gene lookup returns CDR1 MNHNS and CDR2 SASEGT. This CDR3 region has 14 residues. This clonotype has a count of ten or more. Its antigen remains unknown. Time point defined: newly diagnosed GD, antithyroid drugs for less than 3 months. TCR sequences were obtained from RNA taken from PBMCs. This same sample was also taken into another study, of T cells in Graves' hyperthyroidism and ophthalmopathy. As that report states: A median around 6.8 months before onset, the model predicted ophthalmopathy.

The input for sequencing was peripheral blood mononuclear cells (PBMCs), taken at new diagnosis, from a patient treated with antithyroid drugs. The clonotype was recovered from a woman aged 25 to 45 with Graves disease. J is TRBJ1-5 and V is TRBV6-1; weak D call: TRBD1 (5 bases). The CDR3 sequence: CASSPAEGYQPQHF. CDR3 bases: TGTGCCAGCAGTCCCGCCGAGGGGTATCAGCCCCAGCATTTT.